The 3 T cell receptor beta chains given below trace back to one sample, sequenced in a study of blood T cell repertoires in COVID-19. The protocol was immunoSEQ multiplex PCR, while the TCRdb copy is restricted to in-frame clones and leaves out a portion. The table has more than 300,000 clones, 88% seen once. Sequenced input: PBMCs or T cells enriched from blood (not recorded which). The source is a young woman who had recovered from COVID-19.

The chain has TRBV12-3 or TRBV12-4 and TRBJ2-2; tentatively, D is TRBD1 (5 bases). V was trimmed by 2 bases and J by 5 bases, leaving 6 bases between them. The CDR3 is 13 residues long. The CDR3 loop reads CASSLRGTGELFF. In DNA form, the CDR3 reads TGTGCCAGCAGTTTAAGGGGTACCGGGGAGCTGTTTTTT.

J is TRBJ1-2 and V is TRBV6-5, with TRBD1 matching 8 bases. The V segment lost 0 bases and the J segment 3 bases; nucleotides outside the gene matches: 0. CDR3 length equals 14 residues. From germline, CDR1 is MNHEY and CDR2 SVGAGI. The CDR3 region is CASSYSDRDYGYTF. In nucleotides, the CDR3 is TGTGCCAGCAGTTACTCGGACAGGGACTATGGCTACACCTTC.

The chain has TRBV5-1 and TRBJ2-3; D possibly corresponds to TRBD2 (6 bases). Trimming stripped 7 bases from V and 5 bases from J, with 14 bases between. This CDR3 spans 13 amino acids. Germline-derived CDR1 and CDR2 are SGHRS and YFSETQ. The CDR3 DNA follows: TGCGCCAGCTCCTCCGGGACTCTAGATACGCAGTATTTT. Protein: CASSSGTLDTQYF.